One sample yielded the 29 T cell receptor beta chains listed below, sequenced in a study of T cell changes during pregnancy in multiple sclerosis. The table came from immunoSEQ multiplex PCR; TCRdb's copy has only in-frame clones and leaves some out. The sample gives 35,000 to 55,000 clones, approximately 87% of which show up once; approximately 4.7% is in the top ten. This sample comprised peripheral blood, obtained in the second trimester of pregnancy. The receptor set was obtained from a female donor in good health, enrolled as a control in a pregnancy study.

The gene calls are TRBV2 and TRBJ1-2; a possible D gene is TRBD1 (5 bases). V was pared by 0 bases and J by 0 bases, with 11 bases between. CDR1 is SNHLY, CDR2 FYNNEI, per germline. The CDR3 has 16 amino acids. In nucleotides, the CDR3 is TGTGCCAGCAGTGAAGCTACGGCAGGGTCTAACTATGGCTACACCTTC. As protein: CASSEATAGSNYGYTF.

The genes are TRBV18 and TRBJ2-1; TRBD1 matches 9 bases. The CDR3 length is 16 residues. Germline CDR1 reads KGHSH; CDR2 reads LQKENI. The J segment lost 2 bases and the V segment lost 1 base, leaving 3 bases of the junction unmatched. The CDR3 coding sequence is TGTGCCAGCTCACCACGGGGACAGGGACCCTACAATGAGCAGTTCTTC. The encoded protein is CASSPRGQGPYNEQFF.

V usage is TRBV7-2 and J usage is TRBJ2-7; 12 nucleotides match TRBD2. Germline V gene lookup returns CDR1 SGHTA and CDR2 FQGNSA. The CDR3 covers 14 residues. J lost 3 bases, V lost 5 bases, and 2 bases had no gene match. The DNA of the CDR3 is TGTGCCAGCAGCCCGACTAGCGGGAGCTACGAGCAGTACTTC. Translation: CASSPTSGSYEQYF.

The chain combines TRBV7-7 with TRBJ2-3; no clear D gene. Per the germline V gene, CDR1 is SSHAT and CDR2 is FNYEAQ (reference sequence). The CDR3 spans 15 residues. The germline V and J ends were trimmed by 1 base and 6 bases, with 14 bases remaining between them. The CDR3 DNA is TGTGCCAGCAGCTTAGGTCCTAGTGGTTTGGATACGCAGTATTTT. The encoded protein is CASSLGPSGLDTQYF.

The chain has TRBV2 and TRBJ1-4; the match to TRBD1 covers 7 bases. Germline CDR1 SNHLY, CDR2 FYNNEI. CDR3 size: 15 residues. Losses at the gene ends were 4 bases for V and 7 bases for J; bases not matched to a gene: 9. CDR3 in DNA: TGTGCCAGCAGTGCTTGGCAGGGGGATGGTGAAAAACTGTTTTTT. Translated, it gives CASSAWQGDGEKLFF.

By frequency in the sample, this clone is medium-sized. The V call is TRBV5-6, the J call TRBJ2-5, with 7 bases that match TRBD2. The CDR3 totals 15 residues. V dropped 1 base and J dropped 2; count of bases not matched to a gene: 5. In germline, CDR1 is SGHDT, CDR2 YYEEEE. The CDR3 nucleotides are TGTGCCAGCAGCTTGAATGGGCGGGGGCAAGAGACCCAGTACTTC. This sequence encodes CASSLNGRGQETQYF.

This clone has a handful of counts. The chain uses TRBV7-9 and TRBJ2-6; D perhaps matches TRBD1 (5 bases). The CDR3 extends over 16 amino acids. Trimming shortened V by 1 base and J by 4 bases, and 11 bases separated the two germline ends. Germline V gene data show CDR1 as SEHNR and CDR2 as FQNEAQ (reference sequence). CDR3 coding DNA: TGTGCCAGCAGCTTAGTTGTAGGGGCAGGGGCCAACGTCCTGACTTTC. Amino acids: CASSLVVGAGANVLTF.

V and J are TRBV19 and TRBJ1-2; a weak D match, TRBD1 (5 bases). V was cut by 6 bases and J by 2 bases, with 10 bases left in between. The CDR3 is 13 amino acids. Germline V CDR1 and CDR2: LNHDA, SQIVND (reference sequence). CDR3 sequence: CASSPAGNYGYTF. DNA of the CDR3: TGTGCCAGTAGCCCCGCAGGGAACTATGGCTACACCTTC.

This clone appeared a single time. The CDR3 nucleotides read TGTGCCAGTAGTGCGACTAGCGGATACTACGAGCAGTACTTC. Protein: CASSATSGYYEQYF. This chain uses TRBV19 with TRBJ2-7, with TRBD2 matching over 9 bases. CDR1 and CDR2 (germline): LNHDA, SQIVND (reference sequence). There are 14 residues in the CDR3. V trimming: 5 bases; J trimming: 3 bases; junction bases outside the gene matches: 5.

The sample holds a few counts of this clone. J is TRBJ1-1 and V is TRBV4-1, with D hard to call. The CDR3 has 15 residues. V was cut by 3 bases and J by 6 bases, with 17 bases left in between. Germline V gene data show CDR1 as MGHRA and CDR2 as YSYEKL. This CDR3 is CASSQGRGVSAEAFF. The CDR3 nucleotides read TGCGCCAGCAGCCAGGGTCGGGGTGTTAGCGCTGAAGCTTTCTTT.

The V call is TRBV18, the J call TRBJ2-7; 10 positions agree with TRBD2. Looked up from germline, CDR1 is KGHSH and CDR2 is LQKENI. Germline trimming cut 3 bases from V and 7 bases from J; bases unmatched to any gene: 9. The CDR3 has 15 residues. The DNA for the CDR3 is TGTGCCAGCTCACCGAGGACTAGCGGCCAAGGGGAGCAGTACTTC. It specifies CASSPRTSGQGEQYF.

This clone was counted a single time. V gene TRBV9 combines with J gene TRBJ2-1; TRBD1 matches at 9 bases. J lost 4 bases, V lost 3 bases, and 5 bases had no gene match. CDR1 and CDR2 from the germline V gene are SGDLS and YYNGEE. The CDR3 covers 15 residues. The CDR3 DNA sequence: TGTGCCAGCAGCGCGAACAGGGGGCTGTACAATGAGCAGTTCTTC. Its translation: CASSANRGLYNEQFF.

This rearrangement joins TRBV5-6 to TRBJ1-1, with D possibly being TRBD1 (6 bases). The ends were cut back, 3 bases at V and 1 base at J, with 10 bases in the middle. Germline CDR1 is SGHDT and CDR2 is YYEEEE. The CDR3 contains 14 residues. CDR3 sequence reads: CASSWMTGNTEAFF. In DNA, the CDR3 is TGTGCCAGCAGCTGGATGACAGGGAACACTGAAGCTTTCTTT.

The CDR3 DNA is TGCGCCAGCAGGCCGGGAGGTAGCAATCAGCCCCAGCATTTT. The encoded protein is CASRPGGSNQPQHF. This chain links TRBV10-2 with TRBJ1-5, with no clear D. V shed 6 bases and J shed 0 bases, with 9 bases lying between them. The length of the CDR3 is 14 residues. Per the germline V gene, CDR1 is WSHSY and CDR2 is SAAADI.

The CDR3 protein is CAWSSGGTDTQYF. CDR3 bases: TGTGCCTGGTCTAGCGGTGGCACAGATACGCAGTATTTT. This sequence joins TRBV30 and TRBJ2-3; 7 nucleotides match TRBD2. CDR1 is GTSNPN, CDR2 SVGIG, per germline (reference sequence). V trimming: 5 bases; J trimming: 1 base; junction bases outside the gene matches: 3. The CDR3 totals 13 residues.

The CDR3: CASSKSGTSGSYEQFF. CDR3 nucleotides: TGTGCCAGCAGTAAAAGCGGGACTAGCGGGAGCTATGAGCAGTTCTTC. The chain combines TRBV11-3 with TRBJ2-1; TRBD2 matches 14 bases. Germline CDR1 and CDR2: SGHNT and YENEEA. CDR3 length equals 16 residues. Trimming took 6 bases from V and 8 from J; bases not matched to a gene: 9.

V and J are TRBV5-1 and TRBJ2-7, with 13 bases aligning to TRBD2. Germline CDR1 reads SGHRS; CDR2 reads YFSETQ. The V gene end was trimmed by 2 bases and the J gene end by 6 bases; junction bases not matched to a gene: 5. The CDR3 sequence is 15 residues long. This chain's CDR3 is CASSLGLAGVSEQYF. DNA of the CDR3: TGCGCCAGCAGCTTAGGACTAGCGGGGGTAAGCGAGCAGTACTTC.

This chain uses TRBV27 with TRBJ2-7, with 8 bases matching TRBD1. J gave up 3 bases and V 6 bases, and 10 bases lay outside the gene matches. CDR1 is MNHEY, CDR2 SMNVEV, per germline (reference sequence). The CDR3 is made up of 15 amino acids. The CDR3 bases are TGTGCCAGCAGGAGGACAGGGCAAACTGACTACGAGCAGTACTTC. This sequence encodes CASRRTGQTDYEQYF.

CDR3 bases: TGTGCCAGCAGTGCGACAGGGGTCTCTGGAAACACCATATATTTT. Its protein product is CASSATGVSGNTIYF. The V and J genes are TRBV6-5 and TRBJ1-3, with 8 bases matching TRBD1. The germline V gene has CDR1 MNHEY and CDR2 SVGAGI. This CDR3 has 15 amino acids. Trimming at V came to 5 bases and at J to 0 bases, leaving 3 bases not matched to a gene.

The chain employs TRBV25-1 and TRBJ1-5; D unresolved. CDR3 length equals 14 residues. CDR1 and CDR2 (germline): MGHDK, SYGVNS. V lost 6 bases and J lost 7, with 16 bases in between. The CDR3 protein is CASSALGPGQPQHF. CDR3 DNA: TGTGCCAGCAGCGCCCTGGGCCCCGGCCAGCCCCAGCATTTT.

The chain recombines TRBV30 with TRBJ2-5; the D is unclear. The CDR3 is made up of 13 amino acids. The V end was cut by 0 bases, the J end by 2 bases, with 7 bases between. CDR1 and CDR2 from the germline V gene are GTSNPN and SVGIG (reference sequence). CDR3 region: CAWSVQLQETQYF. The CDR3 DNA follows: TGTGCCTGGAGTGTACAATTGCAAGAGACCCAGTACTTC. Filled out from reference TRBV30 and TRBJ2-5, the complete variable domain reads SQTIHQWPATLVQPVGSPLSLECTVEGTSNPNLYWYRQAAGRGLQLLFYSVGIGQISSEVPQNLSASRPQDRQFILSSKKLLLSDSGFYLCAWSVQLQETQYFGPGTRLLVL.

This chain joins TRBV7-9 and TRBJ1-2; 7 bases are shared with TRBD1. The V gene's germline CDR1 is SEHNR and CDR2 FQNEAQ (reference sequence). This CDR3 is 15 amino acids long. J lost 6 bases, V lost 7 bases, and 14 bases had no gene match. CDR3 loop: CASTPGVGGFNGYTF. In nucleotides, the CDR3 is TGTGCCAGCACCCCCGGGGTAGGGGGCTTCAATGGCTACACCTTC. The whole variable domain, filled in from reference TRBV7-9 and TRBJ1-2, reads DTGVSQNPRHKITKRGQNVTFRCDPISEHNRLYWYRQTLGQGPEFLTYFQNEAQLEKSRLLSDRFSAERPKGSFSTLEIQRTEQGDSAMYLCASTPGVGGFNGYTFGSGTRLTVV.

J is TRBJ2-7 and V is TRBV7-2; the match to TRBD2 covers 12 bases. The CDR3 length is 14 residues. Per the germline V gene, CDR1 is SGHTA and CDR2 is FQGNSA. Trimming cost V 6 bases and J 4 bases; bases outside gene matches: 4. The DNA for the CDR3 is TGTGCCAGCAGTCTAGCGGGAGGGCGGTACGAGCAGTACTTC. It encodes CASSLAGGRYEQYF. The variable domain in full, with the rest retrieved from reference TRBV7-2 and TRBJ2-7, is GAGVSQSPSNKVTEKGKDVELRCDPISGHTALYWYRQSLGQGLEFLIYFQGNSAPDKSGLPSDRFSAERTGGSVSTLTIQRTQQEDSAVYLCASSLAGGRYEQYFGPGTRLTVT.

The chain uses TRBV18 and TRBJ2-7; 10 nucleotides match TRBD2. Per germline, CDR1 KGHSH and CDR2 LQKENI. The CDR3 spans 16 residues. V was pared by 0 bases and J by 4 bases, with 6 bases of the junction left unmatched. CDR3 coding DNA: TGTGCCAGCTCACCACCCGGCGCTAGCGGGAGTTACGAGCAGTACTTC. Amino acid sequence: CASSPPGASGSYEQYF.

This chain joins TRBV27 and TRBJ2-3; weak D call: TRBD2 (5 bases). Trimming took 6 bases from V and 6 from J, leaving 16 bases between them. This CDR3 has 14 residues. CDR1 and CDR2 (germline): MNHEY, SMNVEV (reference sequence). The CDR3 DNA follows: TGTGCCAGCAGCCGGGGTGTCTTGGGGGATACGCAGTATTTT. Residues: CASSRGVLGDTQYF.

The rearrangement joins TRBV2 to TRBJ1-1, with D possibly TRBD1 on 5 matching bases. CDR3 length: 13 residues. The germline V gene has CDR1 SNHLY and CDR2 FYNNEI. Trimming shortened V by 7 bases and J by 5 bases, and 14 bases separated the two germline ends. In DNA, the CDR3 is TGTGCCAGCACCCGCGGGGCGAGAACTGAAGCTTTCTTT. Its protein product is CASTRGARTEAFF.

A single count supports this clone. The rearrangement joins TRBV19 to TRBJ1-1; the match to TRBD1 covers 10 bases. Looked up from germline, CDR1 is LNHDA and CDR2 is SQIVND (reference sequence). The CDR3 runs to 17 residues. V was pared by 5 bases and J by 0 bases, with 9 bases of the junction left unmatched. As DNA, the CDR3 is TGTGCCAGTAGTTTCAGACAGGGGGCTCTCATGAACACTGAAGCTTTCTTT. This codes for CASSFRQGALMNTEAFF.

This clone is a singleton in its sample. The chain recombines TRBV6-1 with TRBJ1-1; D gene ambiguous. V lost 7 bases and J 7 bases, leaving 10 bases between the germline ends. The CDR3 consists of 11 residues. Germline V gene data show CDR1 as MNHNS and CDR2 as SASEGT. CDR3 amino acids: CASIRYGEAFF. CDR3 coding DNA: TGTGCCAGCATCAGGTACGGTGAAGCTTTCTTT.

The rearrangement uses TRBV15 and TRBJ1-5; D is ambiguous. Germline V lookup: CDR1 LNHNV, CDR2 YYDKDF (reference sequence). Trimming took off 0 bases at V and 7 bases at J, with 13 bases between the two ends. This CDR3 has 15 residues. CDR3: CATSRDAGSRQPQHF. The CDR3 DNA reads as TGTGCCACCAGCAGAGATGCAGGCTCAAGGCAGCCCCAGCATTTT.